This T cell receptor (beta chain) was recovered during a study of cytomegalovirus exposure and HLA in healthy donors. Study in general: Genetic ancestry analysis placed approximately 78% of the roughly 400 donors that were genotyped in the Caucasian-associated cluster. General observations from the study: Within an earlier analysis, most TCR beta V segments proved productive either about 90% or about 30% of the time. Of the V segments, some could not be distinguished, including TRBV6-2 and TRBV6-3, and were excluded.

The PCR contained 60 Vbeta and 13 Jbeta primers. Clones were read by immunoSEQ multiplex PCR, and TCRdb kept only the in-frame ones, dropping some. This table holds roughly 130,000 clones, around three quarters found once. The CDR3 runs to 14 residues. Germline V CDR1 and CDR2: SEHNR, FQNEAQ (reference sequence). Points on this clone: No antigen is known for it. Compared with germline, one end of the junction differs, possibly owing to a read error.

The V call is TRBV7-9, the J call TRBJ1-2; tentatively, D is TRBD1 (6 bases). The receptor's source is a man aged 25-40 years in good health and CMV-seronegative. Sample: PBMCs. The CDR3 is CSSSLQGSNYGYTF. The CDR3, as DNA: TGTTCCAGCAGCTTACAGGGCAGTAACTATGGCTACACCTTC.